The source of this TCR beta chain is a study of T cells in women clearing cervical HPV infection (dated by TCRdb to the late 2010s). Describing the broader study: The cases were 25 to 30 women with histologically confirmed HPV16-related CIN3 or worse, and 2 of those women had invasive cancers. Controls were approximately 25 women whose single incident HPV16 infection cleared within 12 months without precancer or cancer developing. Blood from cases was drawn at the visit where the lesion was first identified, while blood from controls was drawn once the infection was no longer detected. For cases, the median interval between lesion detection and blood sampling was about 160 days, with an interquartile range of about 85 to 210 days. Since HLA typing was available for only a few women, HLA type could not be ruled out as a confounder. An exploratory proof-of-principle case-control study, nested within the Guanacaste HPV Natural History Study in Costa Rica, was conducted to compare TCR repertoires across cervical HPV16 outcomes. Cases and controls were matched on age within five years and on year of sample collection. Cases had a median age of almost 35 years and controls had a median age of about 41, with no significant differences in baseline characteristics. The parent cohort enrolled 10,049 women aged 18 or older in Guanacaste, Costa Rica, in about 1993 to 1995 and followed the women for seven years. Five blinded duplicates per group were added as quality controls, giving about 60 samples: 50 or so participants and roughly 10 replicates. What the work shows at the level of the full study, not this receptor alone: Cases had lower TRBV6-7 relative abundance than controls (approximately 0.1% versus 0.16%; Bonferroni P = 0.0008). Because of the cross-sectional design, the study could not determine whether the associations came before infection or resulted from infection, and neither effector/memory subsets nor HPV-specific T cells were isolated. Because the number of T cells in each sample was unknown, differences in richness could reflect differing T-cell content rather than repertoire biology. Cases were distinguished from controls with an estimated AUC of roughly 0.82 by random forest classifiers combining richness and V gene abundances. TCR repertoire richness was significantly higher in CIN3+ cases than in controls across sequencing depths, while evenness did not differ.

Remarks on this clone: Its binding antigen is unknown. The read stops 3 residues short of the end of the CDR3; the missing end is completed from the germline J gene.

From the germline V gene (reference sequence), CDR1 is DFQATT and CDR2 is SNEGSKA. Spanning cysteine to phenylalanine, the CDR3 consists of 15 amino acids. Only the CDR3 bases that were read are kept: 36 of them, in frame from base 1. V drops 1 base and J drops 11 bases, leaving 18 bases in between. TCR beta CDR3 regions were amplified by multiplex PCR from an average of approximately 1.3 ug genomic DNA per sample using the immunoSEQ assay. The assay corrected primer bias using a complete synthetic TCR repertoire to establish an amplification baseline. The amplicons were sequenced using the Illumina platform. Concerning the study's data processing: Error correction of the sequences involved clustering with frequency ratios plus a modified nearest-neighbor algorithm, after which the sequences were analyzed in the immunoSEQ Analyzer using IMGT gene definitions. At each rarefaction depth, TCR richness and evenness were averaged across 20 rarefaction repeats, and any sample with fewer sequences than the depth was left out. Wilcoxon rank sum tests with FDR correction were used to compare relative abundances of V, D and J genes between the groups. Blinded duplicates gave an intraclass correlation of about 96% for TCR richness and an average of around 83% across over 55 gene segments. As stored in TCRdb, this immuneACCESS dataset retains in-frame rearrangements with V and J assigned. A fraction of the clones does not appear; measured against another copy, unresolved V genes explain less than half of the discrepancy, and the remainder lacks a known reason. V, J and clone size derive from that table, while D and trimming were established from the DNA sequence. The sample table includes around 37,000 clones. The leading ten clones occupy 6% to 6.5% of the sample.

Every participant had a single incident cervical HPV16 infection, and prevalent HPV16 infections were excluded. Cervical HPV DNA was detected with MY09/MY11 PCR, and genotyping was done with dot-blot hybridization. Around 14 mL of heparinized blood was centrifuged, after which the buffy coat was aliquoted, frozen at -30 degrees C, and then stored at -80 degrees C. QIAGEN kits were used to extract genomic DNA from buffy coat specimens. The chain is encoded by TRBV20-1 joined to TRBJ1-6, with no reliable assignment of the D segment. Sequenced sample: blood buffy coat. The origin of this receptor is a woman between 18 and 69 years old with a cervical HPV16 infection that either progressed to CIN3+ or cleared (not recorded which). The sequenced part of the CDR3 DNA is TGCAGTGCTAGAGCTGGCCAGACAAAGGTAGCACCC. Its translation is CSARAGQTKVAP. The CDR3, in full, reads CSARAGQTKVAPLHF.